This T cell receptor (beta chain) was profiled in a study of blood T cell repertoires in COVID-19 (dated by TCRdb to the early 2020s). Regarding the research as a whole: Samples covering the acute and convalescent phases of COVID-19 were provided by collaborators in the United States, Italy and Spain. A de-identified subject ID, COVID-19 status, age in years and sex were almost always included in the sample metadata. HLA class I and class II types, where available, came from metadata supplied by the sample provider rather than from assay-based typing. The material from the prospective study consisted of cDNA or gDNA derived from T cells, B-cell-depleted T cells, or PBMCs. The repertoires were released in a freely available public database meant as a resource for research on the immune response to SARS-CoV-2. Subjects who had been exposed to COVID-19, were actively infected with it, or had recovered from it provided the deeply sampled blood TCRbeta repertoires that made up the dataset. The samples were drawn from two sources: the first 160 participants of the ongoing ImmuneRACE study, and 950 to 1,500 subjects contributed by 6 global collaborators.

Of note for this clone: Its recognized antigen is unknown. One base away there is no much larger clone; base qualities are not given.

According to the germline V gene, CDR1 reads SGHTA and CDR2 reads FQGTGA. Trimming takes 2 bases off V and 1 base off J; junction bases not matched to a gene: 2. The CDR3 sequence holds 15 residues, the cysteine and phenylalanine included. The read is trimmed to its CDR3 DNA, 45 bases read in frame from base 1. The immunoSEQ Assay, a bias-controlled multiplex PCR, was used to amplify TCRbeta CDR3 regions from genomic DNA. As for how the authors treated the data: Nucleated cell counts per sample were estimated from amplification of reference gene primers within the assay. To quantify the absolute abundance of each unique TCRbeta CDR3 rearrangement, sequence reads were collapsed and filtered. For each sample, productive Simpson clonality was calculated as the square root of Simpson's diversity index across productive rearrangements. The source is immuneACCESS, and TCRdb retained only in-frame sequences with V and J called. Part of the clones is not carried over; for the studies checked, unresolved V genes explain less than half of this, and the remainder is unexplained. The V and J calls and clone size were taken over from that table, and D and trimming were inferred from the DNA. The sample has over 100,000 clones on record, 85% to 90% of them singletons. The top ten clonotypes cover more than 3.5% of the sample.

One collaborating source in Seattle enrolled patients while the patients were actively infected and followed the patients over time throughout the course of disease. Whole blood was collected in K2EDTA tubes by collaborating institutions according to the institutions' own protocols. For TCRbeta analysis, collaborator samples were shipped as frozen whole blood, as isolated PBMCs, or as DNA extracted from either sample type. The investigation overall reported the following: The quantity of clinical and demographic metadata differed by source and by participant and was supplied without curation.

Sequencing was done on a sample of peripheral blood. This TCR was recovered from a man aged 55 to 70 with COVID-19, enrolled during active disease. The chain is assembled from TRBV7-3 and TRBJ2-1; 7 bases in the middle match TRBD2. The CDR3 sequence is CASSLLAGSYNEQFF. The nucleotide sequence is TGTGCCAGCAGCTTATTAGCGGGTTCCTACAATGAGCAGTTCTTC.